This entry lists 11 T cell receptor beta chains sequenced from one sample in a study of identical twins. MiXCR was run by TCRdb on the 5' RACE reads, yielding one entry per CDR3 protein. Counted here are 700,000 or so distinct CDR3 sequences, 21% occurring once; the ten biggest clones make up around 4.5%. The sample was also linked to a second study, of T cells expressing NK-cell markers.

The sample comprised PBMCs. These receptors came from a woman aged 18-35 years in good health.

This chain uses TRBV5-1 with TRBJ2-3; 9 positions match TRBD1. With V trimmed by 5 bases and J by 5 bases, 12 bases remained unmatched. Per the germline V gene, CDR1 is SGHRS and CDR2 is YFSETQ. The CDR3 extends over 16 amino acids. The chain's CDR3 is CASRPGTGTLGDTQYF. CDR3 bases: TGCGCCAGCAGACCGGGGACAGGGACGCTGGGAGATACGCAGTATTTT.

This clonotype was seen only a few times. V and J are TRBV7-3 and TRBJ2-3; TRBD2 aligns across 9 bases. The length of the CDR3 is 16 residues. The V segment lost 5 bases and the J segment 5 bases; nucleotides outside the gene matches: 11. CDR1 is SGHTA, CDR2 FQGTGA, per germline. In DNA, the CDR3 is TGTGCCAGCAGCGATGCGGTAGCGGGGGCGAGAGATACGCAGTATTTT. This codes for CASSDAVAGARDTQYF.

The V call is TRBV6-1, the J call TRBJ2-2; 8 bases match TRBD2. The V and J ends lost 7 bases and 6 bases, in that order; junction bases with no gene match: 7. This CDR3 has 14 residues. Germline V gives CDR1 MNHNS, CDR2 SASEGT. CDR3 in DNA: TGTGCCAGCAATCCGGGACTAGGCCCCGGGGAGCTGTTTTTT. Encoded protein: CASNPGLGPGELFF.

The chain carries TRBV29-1 and TRBJ1-1; D possibly corresponds to TRBD1 (6 bases). This CDR3 comprises 13 residues. Trimming cost V 7 bases and J 3 bases, with 15 bases left between them. Looked up from germline, CDR1 is SQVTM and CDR2 is ANQGSEA. This CDR3 reads CSARDTTHTEAFF. The DNA for the CDR3 is TGCAGCGCCCGGGACACGACACACACTGAAGCTTTCTTT.

The chain carries TRBV10-1 and TRBJ1-1, with TRBD1 identical over 7 bases. Germline V gene data show CDR1 as WNHNN and CDR2 as SYGVQD (reference sequence). CDR3 length: 15 amino acids. V gave up 5 bases and J gave up 1 base; unmatched junction bases: 7. The CDR3 here is CASSTRQGGNTEAFF. CDR3 DNA sequence: TGCGCCAGCAGTACCAGACAGGGTGGGAACACTGAAGCTTTCTTT.

This clonotype showed up just a few times. The J gene is TRBJ2-1, the V gene TRBV20-1, with 9 bases fitting TRBD2. The length of the CDR3 is 16 residues. J gave up 1 base and V 6 bases, and 10 bases lay outside the gene matches. Germline V CDR1 and CDR2: DFQATT, SNEGSKA (reference sequence). The DNA for the CDR3 is TGCAGTGCGGGCGGGAGGGCCTTGGGGTCCTACAATGAGCAGTTCTTC. Protein: CSAGGRALGSYNEQFF.

This clonotype was observed a few times. The V call is TRBV12-5, the J call TRBJ2-7; a possible D gene is TRBD1 (6 bases). Per germline, CDR1 LGHNT and CDR2 FRNRAP. CDR3 length: 15 residues. V gave up 1 base and J gave up 5 bases, with 15 bases separating them. The CDR3 region has the DNA TGTGCTAGTGGTTTGGATCCAGGGGTTACCCACGAGCAGTACTTC. Translated: CASGLDPGVTHEQYF.

The chain employs TRBV14 and TRBJ1-2; D gene uncertain. V was cut by 6 bases and J by 8 bases, with 16 bases left in between. Germline V gene sequence: CDR1 SGHDN, CDR2 FVKESK. This CDR3 spans 13 amino acids. The CDR3 DNA reads TGTGCCAGCAGTAATCAGGTGGCGAGGGGCTACACCTTC. It yields the protein CASSNQVARGYTF.

The genes are TRBV3-1 and TRBJ2-4, with 11 bases aligning to TRBD2. In germline, CDR1 is LGHDT, CDR2 YNNKEL (reference sequence). Losses at the gene ends were 4 bases for V and 2 bases for J; bases not matched to a gene: 10. The CDR3 is made up of 18 amino acids. As DNA, the CDR3 is TGTGCCAGCAGCCCGAATCCGGGACTAGCGGCACCCAAAAACATTCAGTACTTC. It is translated as CASSPNPGLAAPKNIQYF. Complete variable domain (other parts from reference TRBV3-1 and TRBJ2-4): DTAVSQTPKYLVTQMGNDKSIKCEQNLGHDTMYWYKQDSKKFLKIMFSYNNKELIINETVPNRFSPKSPDKAHLNLHINSLELGDSAVYFCASSPNPGLAAPKNIQYFGAGTRLSVL.

The CDR3 is CSDGGGGTEAFF. In nucleotides, the CDR3 is TGCAGCGACGGAGGGGGCGGCACTGAAGCTTTCTTT. V gene TRBV29-1 combines with J gene TRBJ1-1, with TRBD1 matching over 7 bases. V shed 7 bases, J shed 4 bases, and the junction held 6 bases outside the gene matches. The CDR3 is 12 amino acids. Germline CDR1 is SQVTM and CDR2 is ANQGSEA.

The chain carries TRBV5-1 and TRBJ1-2, with D perhaps TRBD1 (6 bases). The V end was cut by 7 bases, the J end by 0 bases, with 13 bases between. The germline V gene has CDR1 SGHRS and CDR2 YFSETQ. This CDR3 region has 14 residues. CDR3 sequence (DNA): TGCGCCAGCGGGGCCGGGACACCTAACTATGGCTACACCTTC. Protein sequence: CASGAGTPNYGYTF.